This T cell receptor beta chain came from a study of human T cells and chemical hapten exposure. In the original processing: Individual samples carried between about 23,224 and 700,000 TCRs, with about 88,000 as the median. Each CDR3 protein is one row after TCRdb ran MiXCR on the RACE reads. The V and J calls, along with clone size, are taken from TCRdb and not from the paper's own processing. In the table there are approximately 400,000 distinct CDR3 sequences, 4% to 6% of which are singletons. Study-level results: The number of TCRs above 1 in 1000 frequency did not change after DPC sensitization.

This CDR3 contains 15 residues. The V gene end was trimmed by 1 base and the J gene end by 8 bases; junction bases not matched to a gene: 8. Per germline, CDR1 LNHDA and CDR2 SQIVND (reference sequence). Sample time point: pre-sensitization, week 0. Specified treatment: therapeutic diphenylcyclopropenone sensitization with weekly scalp DPC. Patients had alopecia, were aged 18 to 70, and were not pregnant. This clonotype was seen a handful of times. Its antigen remains unidentified. Source: whole blood, taken in connection with sensitization to the hapten diphenylcyclopropenone (DPC). This sequence originates from a woman aged 45-60 years with alopecia areata. Some clones in this sample may be carry-over from other donors' samples. The V gene is TRBV19, the J gene TRBJ2-1; 7 bases line up with TRBD2. The chain's CDR3 is CASSIGYLAEYEQFF. CDR3 nucleotide sequence: TGTGCCAGTAGTATAGGCTACCTAGCGGAGTATGAGCAGTTCTTC.